The rows below give T cell receptor beta chains drawn from one sample of a study of brain T cells in children with intractable seizures. Repertoires were generated with immunoSEQ multiplex PCR, while TCRdb's copy carries only in-frame clones and drops some. The table includes about 340,000 clones, about 94% detected once. Here the sequenced sample was peripheral blood, taken roughly 5 months after surgery. These receptors were taken from a boy in the first two years of life with tuberous sclerosis and intractable seizures. CDR3s include the opening cysteine and the closing phenylalanine or tryptophan. D genes are given only for firm matches. Expanded clones get a size class; other rows say once, few or many, or leave the size out.

V gene,clone size,D gene,J gene,CDR3 protein,CDR3 DNA
TRBV5-1,.,TRBD2,TRBJ2-1,CASSLGLAGVNEQFF,TGCGCCAGCAGCTTGGGACTAGCGGGGGTCAATGAGCAGTTCTTC
TRBV4-1,.,TRBD2,TRBJ2-2,CASSRGLAGSGELFF,TGCGCCAGCAGCCGAGGACTAGCGGGATCTGGGGAGCTGTTTTTT
TRBV19,once,.,TRBJ1-1,CASPNRDNTEAFF,TGTGCCAGTCCTAACAGGGATAACACTGAAGCTTTCTTT
TRBV19,.,.,TRBJ2-7,CASSSGGPYEQYF,TGTGCCAGTAGTTCCGGCGGTCCCTACGAGCAGTACTTC
TRBV4-1,.,.,TRBJ1-1,CASSPTENTEAFF,TGCGCCAGCAGCCCGACGGAGAACACTGAAGCTTTCTTT
TRBV5-6,.,.,TRBJ2-7,CASSLRQSINEQYF,TGTGCCAGCAGCTTAAGACAGTCAATAAACGAGCAGTACTTC
TRBV5-1,.,.,TRBJ2-1,CASFVGGNEQFF,TGCGCCAGCTTTGTAGGCGGGAATGAGCAGTTCTTC
TRBV2,.,.,TRBJ1-4,CASNVAATNEKLFF,TGTGCCAGCAACGTAGCAGCAACTAATGAAAAACTGTTTTTT
TRBV5-1,.,.,TRBJ2-3,CASSPGAGRTDTQYF,TGCGCCAGCAGCCCGGGGGCAGGGCGGACAGATACGCAGTATTTT
TRBV6-5,.,TRBD1,TRBJ1-5,CASSPGQGLISQHF,TGTGCCAGCAGCCCGGGACAGGGCTTAATTTCCCAGCATTTT
TRBV5-6,.,TRBD1,TRBJ2-2,CASSEDRRYTGELFF,TGTGCCAGCAGCGAGGACAGGAGGTACACCGGGGAGCTGTTTTTT
TRBV20-1,.,.,TRBJ2-1,CSAIPTGEQFF,TGCAGTGCTATCCCCACGGGGGAGCAGTTCTTC
TRBV4-2,.,TRBD1,TRBJ2-1,CASSQERGTGIGNEQFF,TGTGCCAGCAGCCAAGAAAGGGGGACAGGGATTGGGAATGAGCAGTTCTTC
TRBV11-2,.,TRBD1,TRBJ2-5,CASSLAPGTGEETQYF,TGTGCCAGCAGCTTAGCCCCCGGGACAGGGGAAGAGACCCAGTACTTC
TRBV11-3,few,.,TRBJ2-1,CASSSTAYNEQFF,TGTGCCAGCAGCTCTACAGCCTACAATGAGCAGTTCTTC
TRBV7-9,.,.,TRBJ2-7,CASSLAAELRDEQYF,TGTGCCAGCAGCTTAGCTGCCGAACTTCGGGATGAGCAGTACTTC
TRBV11-2,.,.,TRBJ2-7,CASSLETGAHYEQYF,TGTGCCAGCAGCTTAGAGACAGGTGCCCACTACGAGCAGTACTTC
TRBV5-1,.,.,TRBJ1-6,CASSLNMGGSPLHF,TGCGCCAGCAGCCTCAATATGGGAGGATCACCCCTCCACTTT
TRBV5-1,.,TRBD2,TRBJ2-1,CASSVGWRGDPYNEQFF,TGCGCCAGCAGCGTGGGGTGGCGGGGGGACCCCTACAATGAGCAGTTCTTC
TRBV27,once,.,TRBJ1-2,CASSLMAGKIYGYTF,TGTGCCAGCAGTTTAATGGCCGGAAAAATCTATGGCTACACCTTC
TRBV4-1,few,.,TRBJ2-7,CASSQEAGYYEQYF,TGCGCCAGCAGCCAAGAGGCAGGATATTACGAGCAGTACTTC
TRBV24-1,.,TRBD2,TRBJ2-1,CATSYSGSHYNEQFF,TGTGCCACCAGCTATAGCGGGAGCCATTACAATGAGCAGTTCTTC
TRBV3-1/TRBV3-2,.,.,TRBJ1-3,CASSLTLGDTIYF,TGTGCCAGCAGCCTTACCCTCGGGGACACCATATATTTT
TRBV19,.,.,TRBJ1-4,CASSIARGRNEKLFF,TGTGCCAGTAGTATAGCCCGGGGTCGCAATGAAAAACTGTTTTTT
TRBV5-1,.,.,TRBJ2-3,CASSLGTRRTDTQYF,TGCGCCAGCAGCTTGGGGACACGCCGCACAGATACGCAGTATTTT
TRBV6-2/TRBV6-3,.,.,TRBJ1-5,CASSNNQPQHF,TGTGCCAGCAGTAACAATCAGCCCCAGCATTTT
TRBV4-1,.,.,TRBJ2-1,CASSQSGEQFF,TGCGCCAGCAGCCAGAGTGGTGAGCAGTTCTTC
TRBV21-1,.,.,TRBJ2-1,CASSKIQPKKQGLAYNEQFF,TGTGCCAGCAGCAAAATCCAACCTAAAAAACAGGGTTTAGCCTACAATGAGCAGTTCTTC